This T cell receptor beta chain was recorded in a study of human T cells and chemical hapten exposure. Study as a whole: The variation in per-sample TCR yields arose mainly from small differences in pooled library volumes. Study-level results: TCRs exceeding 1 in 1000 frequency stayed unchanged with DPC sensitization.

A remark on this clonotype: As yet, its antigen is unknown.

Total RNA came from unfractionated whole blood. In the library, unique molecular identifiers were attached to individual cDNA molecules. MiXCR, applied by TCRdb to the reads, yields one record per CDR3 protein. This sample carries roughly 120,000 distinct CDR3 sequences, 8.5% of them seen once, and the ten largest clones take 1.3% to 1.5%. The clonotype comes from a human donor in good health. Some clones in this sample may be carry-over from other donors' samples. Input material: whole blood.

This CDR3 reads CASSFDRDRVTEAFF. In DNA, the CDR3 is TGTGCCAGCAGCTTCGACCGGGACAGGGTGACTGAAGCTTTCTTT. The rearrangement uses TRBV5-6 and TRBJ1-1; the match to TRBD1 covers 9 bases. Germline V CDR1 and CDR2: SGHDT, YYEEEE. This CDR3 spans 15 amino acids. V lost 2 bases and J lost 5; bases outside the gene matches: 7.